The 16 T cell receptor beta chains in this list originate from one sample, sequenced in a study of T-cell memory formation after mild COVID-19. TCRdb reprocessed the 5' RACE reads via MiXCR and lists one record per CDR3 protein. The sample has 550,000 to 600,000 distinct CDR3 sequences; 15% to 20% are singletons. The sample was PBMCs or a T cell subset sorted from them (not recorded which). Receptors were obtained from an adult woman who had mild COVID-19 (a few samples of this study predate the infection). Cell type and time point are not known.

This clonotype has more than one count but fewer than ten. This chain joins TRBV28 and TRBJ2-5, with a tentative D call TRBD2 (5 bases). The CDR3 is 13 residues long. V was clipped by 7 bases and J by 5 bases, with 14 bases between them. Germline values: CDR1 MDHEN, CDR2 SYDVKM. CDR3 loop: CASTSPAGETQYF. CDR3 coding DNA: TGTGCCAGCACCTCCCCGGCGGGCGAGACCCAGTACTTC. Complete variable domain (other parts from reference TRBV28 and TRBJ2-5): DVKVTQSSRYLVKRTGEKVFLECVQDMDHENMFWYRQDPGLGLRLIYFSYDVKMKEKGDIPEGYSVSREKKERFSLILESASTNQTSMYLCASTSPAGETQYFGPGTRLLVL.

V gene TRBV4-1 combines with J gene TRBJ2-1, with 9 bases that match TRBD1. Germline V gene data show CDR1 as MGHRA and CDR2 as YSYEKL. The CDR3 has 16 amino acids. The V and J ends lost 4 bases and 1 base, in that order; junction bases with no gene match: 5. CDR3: CASSPKQGASYNEQFF. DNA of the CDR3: TGCGCCAGCAGCCCTAAACAGGGGGCTTCCTACAATGAGCAGTTCTTC.

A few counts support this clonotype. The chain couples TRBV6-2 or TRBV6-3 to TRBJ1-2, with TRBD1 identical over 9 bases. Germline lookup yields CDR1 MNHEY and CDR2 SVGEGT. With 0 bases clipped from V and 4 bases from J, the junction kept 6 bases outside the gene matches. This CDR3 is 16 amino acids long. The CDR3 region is CASSYSSLTGGYGYTF. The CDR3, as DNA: TGTGCCAGCAGTTACTCGTCCCTGACAGGGGGCTATGGCTACACCTTC.

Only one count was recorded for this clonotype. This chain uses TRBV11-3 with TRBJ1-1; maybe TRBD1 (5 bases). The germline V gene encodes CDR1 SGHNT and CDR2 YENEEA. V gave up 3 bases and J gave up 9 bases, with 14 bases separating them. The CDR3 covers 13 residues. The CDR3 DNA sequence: TGTGCCAGCAGCTTTTCGGGACTTAGGCAAGCTTTCTTT. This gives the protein CASSFSGLRQAFF.

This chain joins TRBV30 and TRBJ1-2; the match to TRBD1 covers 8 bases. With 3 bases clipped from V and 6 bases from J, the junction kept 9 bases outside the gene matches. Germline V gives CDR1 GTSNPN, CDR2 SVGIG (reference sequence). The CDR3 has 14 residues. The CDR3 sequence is CAWSGGQGLNGYTF. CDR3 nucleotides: TGTGCCTGGAGCGGAGGACAGGGTTTGAATGGCTACACCTTC.

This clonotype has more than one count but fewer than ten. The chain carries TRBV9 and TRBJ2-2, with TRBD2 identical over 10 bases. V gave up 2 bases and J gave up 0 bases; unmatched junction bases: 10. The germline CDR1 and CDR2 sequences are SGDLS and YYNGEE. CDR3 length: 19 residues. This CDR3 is CASSVGTSADITNTGELFF. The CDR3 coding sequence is TGTGCCAGCAGCGTGGGGACTAGCGCCGATATCACGAACACCGGGGAGCTGTTTTTT.

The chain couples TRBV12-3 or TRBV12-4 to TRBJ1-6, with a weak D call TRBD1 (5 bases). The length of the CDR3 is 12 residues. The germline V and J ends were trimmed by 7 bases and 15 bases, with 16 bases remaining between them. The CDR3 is CASTNPGTILHF. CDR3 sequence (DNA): TGTGCCAGCACTAACCCCGGGACGATCCTCCACTTT.

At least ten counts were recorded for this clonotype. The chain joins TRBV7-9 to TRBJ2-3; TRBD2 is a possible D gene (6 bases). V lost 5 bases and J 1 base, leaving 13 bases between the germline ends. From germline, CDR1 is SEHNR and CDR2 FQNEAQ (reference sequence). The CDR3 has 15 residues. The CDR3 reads CASSPTGGGTDTQYF. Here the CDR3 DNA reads TGTGCCAGCAGCCCGACCGGGGGAGGCACAGATACGCAGTATTTT.

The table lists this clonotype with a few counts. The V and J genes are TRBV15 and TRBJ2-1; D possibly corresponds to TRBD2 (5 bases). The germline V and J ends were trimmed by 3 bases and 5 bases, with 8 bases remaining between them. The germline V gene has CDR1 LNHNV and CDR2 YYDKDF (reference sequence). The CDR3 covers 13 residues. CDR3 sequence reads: CATSSRGNNEQFF. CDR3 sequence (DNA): TGTGCCACCAGCAGCCGAGGGAACAATGAGCAGTTCTTC.

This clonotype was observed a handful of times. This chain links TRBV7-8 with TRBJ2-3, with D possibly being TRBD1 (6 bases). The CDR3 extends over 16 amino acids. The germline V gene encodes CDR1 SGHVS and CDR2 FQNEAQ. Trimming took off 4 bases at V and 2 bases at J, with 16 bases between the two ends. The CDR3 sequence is CASSYRQVTFTDTQYF. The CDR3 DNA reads TGTGCCAGCAGCTACCGACAGGTGACTTTCACAGATACGCAGTATTTT. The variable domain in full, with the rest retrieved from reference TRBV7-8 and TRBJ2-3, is GAGVSQSPRYKVAKRGQDVALRCDPISGHVSLFWYQQALGQGPEFLTYFQNEAQLDKSGLPSDRFFAERPEGSVSTLKIQRTQQEDSAVYLCASSYRQVTFTDTQYFGPGTRLTVL.

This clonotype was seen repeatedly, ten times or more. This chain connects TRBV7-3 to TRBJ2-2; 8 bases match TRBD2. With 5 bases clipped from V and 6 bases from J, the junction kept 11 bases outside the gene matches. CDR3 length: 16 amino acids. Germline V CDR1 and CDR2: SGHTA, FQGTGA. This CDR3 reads CASSLTGGPVAGELFF. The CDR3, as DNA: TGTGCCAGCAGCCTCACGGGGGGGCCAGTTGCCGGGGAGCTGTTTTTT.

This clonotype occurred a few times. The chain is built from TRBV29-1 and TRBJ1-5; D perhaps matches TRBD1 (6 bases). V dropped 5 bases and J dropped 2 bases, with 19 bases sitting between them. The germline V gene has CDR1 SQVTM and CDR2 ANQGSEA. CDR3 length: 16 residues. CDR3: CSVITQGARGNQPQHF. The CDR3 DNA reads TGCAGCGTTATAACACAGGGAGCGCGGGGCAATCAGCCCCAGCATTTT.

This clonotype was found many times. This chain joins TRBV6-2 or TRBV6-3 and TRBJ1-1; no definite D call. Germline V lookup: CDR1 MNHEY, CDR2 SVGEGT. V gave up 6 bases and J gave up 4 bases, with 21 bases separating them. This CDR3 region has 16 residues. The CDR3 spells CASRERQILKSTEAFF. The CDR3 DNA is TGTGCCAGCAGAGAGCGACAAATTCTAAAAAGCACTGAAGCTTTCTTT.

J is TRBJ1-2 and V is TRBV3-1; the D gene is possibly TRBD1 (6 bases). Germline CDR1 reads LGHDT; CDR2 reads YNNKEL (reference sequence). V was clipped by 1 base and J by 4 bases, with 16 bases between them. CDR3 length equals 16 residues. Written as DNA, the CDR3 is TGTGCCAGCAGCCAAGGTTACAGGGTTAGTAGCTATGGCTACACCTTC. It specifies CASSQGYRVSSYGYTF.

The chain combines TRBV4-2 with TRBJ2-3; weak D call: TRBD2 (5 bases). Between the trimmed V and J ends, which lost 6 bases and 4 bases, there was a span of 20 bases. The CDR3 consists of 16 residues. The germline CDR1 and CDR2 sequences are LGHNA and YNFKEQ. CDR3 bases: TGTGCCAGCAGGGCCGAGGAGCGGCAGTCCGCAGATACGCAGTATTTT. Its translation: CASRAEERQSADTQYF.

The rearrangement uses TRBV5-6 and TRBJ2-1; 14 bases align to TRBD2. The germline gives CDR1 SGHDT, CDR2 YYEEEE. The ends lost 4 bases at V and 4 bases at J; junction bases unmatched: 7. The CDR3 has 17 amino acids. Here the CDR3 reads CASSPFRLAGGYNEQFF. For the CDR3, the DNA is TGTGCCAGCAGCCCCTTTAGACTAGCGGGAGGGTACAATGAGCAGTTCTTC.